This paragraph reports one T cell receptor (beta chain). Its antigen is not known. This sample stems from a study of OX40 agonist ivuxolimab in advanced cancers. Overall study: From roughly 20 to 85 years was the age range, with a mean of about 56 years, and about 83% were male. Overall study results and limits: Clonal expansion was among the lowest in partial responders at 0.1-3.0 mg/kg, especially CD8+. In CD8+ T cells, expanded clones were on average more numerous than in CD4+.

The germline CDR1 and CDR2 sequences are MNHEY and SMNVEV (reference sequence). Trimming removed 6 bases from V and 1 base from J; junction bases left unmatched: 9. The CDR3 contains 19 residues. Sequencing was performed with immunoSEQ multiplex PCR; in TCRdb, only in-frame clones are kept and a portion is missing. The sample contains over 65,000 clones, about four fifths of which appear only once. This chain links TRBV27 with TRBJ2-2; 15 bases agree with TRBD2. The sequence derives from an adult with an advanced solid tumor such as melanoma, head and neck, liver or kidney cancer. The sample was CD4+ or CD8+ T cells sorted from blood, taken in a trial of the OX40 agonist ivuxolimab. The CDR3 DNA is TGTGCCAGCAGGGCGAGGGGACTAGCGGGGGGCCAGAACACCGGGGAGCTGTTTTTT. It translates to CASRARGLAGGQNTGELFF.